This T cell receptor (beta chain) was retrieved from a study of blood T cells in healthy people across ages. With V trimmed by 4 bases and J by 7 bases, 6 bases remained unmatched. CDR3 length equals 13 residues. Germline V gene data show CDR1 as SGHRS and CDR2 as YFSETQ. Next came a second PCR, run for about 7 to 11 cycles, which used a sample-barcoded 5' primer along with a J-beta primer mix. TCRdb reprocessed the 5' RACE reads via MiXCR and lists one record per CDR3 protein. This sample has around 520,000 distinct CDR3 sequences, with about 27% found just once. Notes on this clonotype: The antigen remains undetermined.

Study-wide findings and caveats: Strong correlation linked observed beta diversity and percent naive T cells.

These sequences were also reported in another study, on T cells of mothers and their children. Per that paper: Donation involved a few healthy Caucasian mothers and the six children that they had.

The clonotype originates from a boy aged 2 to 10 in good health. Sequencing used blood. The V and J genes are TRBV5-1 and TRBJ2-5; 8 bases are a match to TRBD1. CDR3 sequence: CASSRTGTGTQYF. The CDR3, as DNA: TGCGCCAGCAGCAGGACGGGGACAGGGACCCAGTACTTC.